This T cell receptor beta chain was recorded in a study of cytomegalovirus exposure and HLA in healthy donors. Study results and limitations: Reports credit the classifier with highly specific, highly sensitive diagnosis of cytomegalovirus status. In vitro assays verified that three CMV-associated chains recognized CMV antigens specifically. The study put around 180 TCR beta chains on its list as cytomegalovirus-associated.

Generated by immunoSEQ multiplex PCR, the TCRdb table keeps only in-frame clones and is missing some. The sample carries approximately 82,000 clones, about 95% recorded once. CDR3 size: 13 residues. The V end was cut by 3 bases, the J end by 5 bases, with 10 bases between. Germline CDR1 is KGHSH and CDR2 is LQKENI. A remark on this clone: The antigen is undetermined.

The TCR was taken from a woman aged 18-29 years in good health and CMV-seronegative. Sequenced material: PBMCs. The chain employs TRBV18 and TRBJ1-1; D call uncertain. Here the CDR3 reads CASSPGRETEAFF. The CDR3 DNA sequence: TGTGCCAGCTCACCCGGCCGGGAGACTGAAGCTTTCTTT. The full variable domain, rest sourced from reference TRBV18 and TRBJ1-1, is NAGVMQNPRHLVRRRGQEARLRCSPMKGHSHVYWYRQLPEEGLKFMVYLQKENIIDESGMPKERFSAEFPKEGPSILRIQQVVRGDSAAYFCASSPGRETEAFFGQGTRLTVV.